The 22 T cell receptor beta chains below were found in one sample sequenced in a study of blood T cell repertoires in COVID-19 (dated by TCRdb to the early 2020s). Library preparation employed the immunoSEQ multiplex PCR assay. This is the immuneACCESS table as TCRdb keeps it, with only in-frame sequences that have V and J called. A part of the clones is gone; compared with another copy, unresolved V genes explain less than half, and the rest is unexplained. This sample holds about 83,000 clones; 75% to 90% were observed only once. Together, the top ten hold about 2.9% of the sample. The sequencing sample was made of peripheral blood. The source of these receptors is a woman between 45 and 60 years old with active or convalescent COVID-19.

This clone was picked up many times. The rearrangement links TRBV5-6 to TRBJ1-1, with D hard to call. The length of the CDR3 is 15 residues. CDR1 SGHDT and CDR2 YYEEEE come from the germline V gene. Trimming cost V 4 bases and J 4 bases, with 17 bases left between them. CDR3 loop: CASSGGRGKGTEAFF. CDR3 nucleotide sequence: TGTGCCAGCAGCGGAGGCCGGGGTAAGGGCACTGAAGCTTTCTTT.

V and J are TRBV29-1 and TRBJ1-1; D gene unclear. Deletions cut 5 bases from V and 4 bases from J, with 8 bases between. The V gene's germline CDR1 is SQVTM and CDR2 ANQGSEA. This CDR3 has 11 residues. CDR3 amino acids: CSVLIATEAFF. The CDR3 DNA follows: TGCAGCGTTTTGATAGCCACTGAAGCTTTCTTT.

The chain uses TRBV5-1 and TRBJ2-7; D is possibly TRBD1 (6 bases). The germline CDR1 and CDR2 sequences are SGHRS and YFSETQ. V gave up 0 bases and J gave up 3 bases, with 16 bases separating them. The CDR3 loop spans 16 amino acids. In DNA form, the CDR3 reads TGCGCCAGCAGCTTGGCCAGGGGCATTCACGGCTACGAGCAGTACTTC. Translated: CASSLARGIHGYEQYF.

This clone was counted a few times. The V gene is TRBV4-3, the J gene TRBJ1-2; no reliable D call. CDR1 is LGHNA, CDR2 YSLEER, per germline. The CDR3 covers 13 residues. V was trimmed by 4 bases and J by 6 bases, leaving 12 bases between them. For the CDR3, the DNA is TGCGCCAGCAGCCGAGGGAGGGAGGATGGCTACACCTTC. It codes for CASSRGREDGYTF.

This chain uses TRBV24-1 with TRBJ2-1; possibly TRBD2 for D (6 bases). Per germline, CDR1 KGHDR and CDR2 SFDVKD. The V gene lost 4 bases and the J gene lost 8 bases, with 17 bases spanning the gap. The length of the CDR3 is 15 residues. The CDR3 protein is CATSEGGIGFDEQFF. In nucleotides, the CDR3 is TGTGCCACCAGTGAAGGCGGGATAGGGTTCGATGAGCAGTTCTTC.

V and J are TRBV7-2 and TRBJ2-2; 11 bases are shared with TRBD2. V lost 3 bases to trimming and J lost 3 bases; unmatched junction nucleotides: 3. Germline V gene data show CDR1 as SGHTA and CDR2 as FQGNSA. This CDR3 region has 16 residues. CDR3 bases: TGTGCCAGCAGCTTGACTAGCGGGGTGGACACCGGGGAGCTGTTTTTT. The encoded protein is CASSLTSGVDTGELFF. Complete variable domain (other parts from reference TRBV7-2 and TRBJ2-2): GAGVSQSPSNKVTEKGKDVELRCDPISGHTALYWYRQSLGQGLEFLIYFQGNSAPDKSGLPSDRFSAERTGGSVSTLTIQRTQQEDSAVYLCASSLTSGVDTGELFFGEGSRLTVL.

Here the CDR3 reads CASRGGMRDEQFF. CDR3 nucleotide sequence: TGTGCCAGTAGGGGGGGGATGCGCGATGAGCAGTTCTTC. The chain uses TRBV19 and TRBJ2-1, with 7 bases identical to TRBD2. Germline V gene sequence: CDR1 LNHDA, CDR2 SQIVND (reference sequence). The CDR3 extends over 13 amino acids. V lost 6 bases and J lost 8; bases outside the gene matches: 7.

V and J are TRBV9 and TRBJ1-2, with 11 nucleotides matching TRBD1. Per germline, CDR1 SGDLS and CDR2 YYNGEE. Trimming took 4 bases from V and 4 from J; bases not matched to a gene: 9. The CDR3 runs to 16 residues. This CDR3 is CASSSPGTGGRYGYTF. The CDR3 region has the DNA TGTGCCAGCAGCTCCCCCGGGACAGGGGGTCGCTATGGCTACACCTTC.

The rearrangement links TRBV5-6 to TRBJ2-3; 7 bases fit TRBD1. Germline assignment: CDR1 SGHDT and CDR2 YYEEEE. After removal of 5 bases from V and 4 bases from J, the junction contained 13 bases not matched to a gene. The CDR3 runs to 16 residues. CDR3 protein: CASRNTPGQYPDTQYF. Here the CDR3 DNA reads TGTGCCAGCAGGAATACGCCGGGACAGTATCCAGATACGCAGTATTTT.

The chain uses TRBV5-8 and TRBJ1-2, with no clear D. The ends were cut back, 0 bases at V and 4 bases at J, with 10 bases in the middle. The length of the CDR3 is 14 residues. CDR1 SGHTS and CDR2 YDEGEE come from the germline V gene. This CDR3 is CASSLDGSPYGYTF. CDR3 DNA: TGTGCCAGCAGCTTGGACGGTTCTCCCTATGGCTACACCTTC.

The V and J genes are TRBV18 and TRBJ1-4; possibly TRBD1 for D (6 bases). The CDR3 length is 16 residues. Trimming took off 4 bases at V and 7 bases at J, with 19 bases between the two ends. Per germline, CDR1 KGHSH and CDR2 LQKENI. CDR3 coding DNA: TGTGCCAGCTCACTGGACCAGGGGAATGGTGGTGAAAAACTGTTTTTT. This encodes CASSLDQGNGGEKLFF.

This chain joins TRBV24-1 and TRBJ2-5; TRBD1 might be the D (5 bases). The CDR3 totals 14 residues. V was trimmed by 5 bases and J by 4 bases, leaving 13 bases between them. Looked up from germline, CDR1 is KGHDR and CDR2 is SFDVKD. The CDR3 here is CATSAIGAAETQYF. The CDR3 DNA sequence: TGTGCCACCAGTGCAATTGGGGCGGCAGAGACCCAGTACTTC.

The chain employs TRBV30 and TRBJ1-1; 9 nucleotides line up with TRBD1. Germline V gene lookup returns CDR1 GTSNPN and CDR2 SVGIG (reference sequence). Trimming removed 0 bases from V and 1 base from J; junction bases left unmatched: 3. The CDR3 spans 15 residues. CDR3 sequence: CAWSVMTGGNTEAFF. Written as DNA, the CDR3 is TGTGCCTGGAGTGTAATGACAGGGGGGAACACTGAAGCTTTCTTT.

CDR3 nucleotides: TGTGCCAGCAGGACGGGACAGGCCTACGAGCAGTACTTC. Its protein is CASRTGQAYEQYF. The chain couples TRBV27 to TRBJ2-7; 8 bases map to TRBD1. Losses at the gene ends were 6 bases for V and 2 bases for J; bases not matched to a gene: 3. CDR1 and CDR2 (germline): MNHEY, SMNVEV (reference sequence). The CDR3 is 13 residues long.

This chain uses TRBV7-2 with TRBJ2-5; the D gene is possibly TRBD2 (6 bases). V gave up 5 bases and J gave up 7 bases, with 20 bases separating them. The CDR3 totals 15 residues. Germline CDR1 SGHTA, CDR2 FQGNSA. The CDR3 protein is CASSPSGRGWVTQYF. The CDR3 nucleotides read TGTGCCAGCAGCCCCTCCGGACGGGGGTGGGTGACCCAGTACTTC. Drawing the rest from reference TRBV7-2 and TRBJ2-5, the complete variable domain is GAGVSQSPSNKVTEKGKDVELRCDPISGHTALYWYRQSLGQGLEFLIYFQGNSAPDKSGLPSDRFSAERTGGSVSTLTIQRTQQEDSAVYLCASSPSGRGWVTQYFGPGTRLLVL.

This chain connects TRBV7-9 to TRBJ2-7, with TRBD2 matching 9 bases. Germline CDR1 SEHNR, CDR2 FQNEAQ (reference sequence). V was clipped by 4 bases and J by 5 bases; unmatched bases: 6. The CDR3 runs 14 residues. The CDR3 region has the DNA TGTGCCAGCAGCTCCCTAGCGGGGTCGGACGAGCAGTACTTC. As protein: CASSSLAGSDEQYF.

The rearrangement links TRBV7-8 to TRBJ2-7; a weak D match, TRBD1 (6 bases). The CDR3 covers 15 residues. Trimming shortened V by 4 bases and J by 2 bases, and 15 bases separated the two germline ends. Germline lookup yields CDR1 SGHVS and CDR2 FQNEAQ. This CDR3 reads CASSSRSDRTYEQYF. The CDR3 DNA reads TGTGCCAGCAGCTCGAGATCGGACAGAACCTACGAGCAGTACTTC.

This sequence joins TRBV6-5 and TRBJ2-2; 7 bases fit TRBD1. The germline CDR1 and CDR2 sequences are MNHEY and SVGAGI. The CDR3 sequence is 13 residues long. After removal of 8 bases from V and 3 bases from J, the junction contained 3 bases not matched to a gene. The CDR3 sequence: CASRDSYTGELFF. CDR3 sequence (DNA): TGTGCCAGCCGGGACAGCTACACCGGGGAGCTGTTTTTT.

This clone showed up just once. This sequence joins TRBV15 and TRBJ2-7; 7 bases map to TRBD2. Germline V gene data show CDR1 as LNHNV and CDR2 as YYDKDF (reference sequence). Losses at the gene ends were 0 bases for V and 0 bases for J; bases not matched to a gene: 2. There are 15 residues in the CDR3. The CDR3: CATSRDRGGSYEQYF. DNA of the CDR3: TGTGCCACCAGCAGAGATCGCGGGGGCTCCTACGAGCAGTACTTC.

This sequence joins TRBV28 and TRBJ2-5; TRBD2 matches 10 bases. The CDR3 extends over 14 amino acids. V lost 8 bases to trimming and J lost 5 bases; unmatched junction nucleotides: 8. Germline V CDR1 and CDR2: MDHEN, SYDVKM. This CDR3 reads CASLALAGVETQYF. The CDR3 coding sequence is TGTGCCAGCTTAGCTCTAGCGGGGGTGGAGACCCAGTACTTC.

The chain joins TRBV5-6 to TRBJ2-7; D might be TRBD2 (6 bases). V was cut by 2 bases and J by 0 bases, with 15 bases left in between. This CDR3 is built from 16 residues. Germline CDR1 reads SGHDT; CDR2 reads YYEEEE. This CDR3 reads CASSFGGVASSYEQYF. CDR3 nucleotide sequence: TGTGCCAGCAGCTTTGGAGGGGTAGCGTCCTCCTACGAGCAGTACTTC.

The chain recombines TRBV7-8 with TRBJ1-2; D may be TRBD1 (5 bases). The CDR3 is 14 residues long. Trimming removed 1 base at V and 4 bases at J, with 10 bases between. Germline V gene sequence: CDR1 SGHVS, CDR2 FQNEAQ. CDR3 residues: CASSLDLGGYGYTF. CDR3 nucleotides: TGTGCCAGCAGCTTAGATTTGGGGGGCTATGGCTACACCTTC.